Each of the 26 T cell receptor beta chains below was sequenced from the same sample in a study of post-analysis software for immune sequencing data (dated by TCRdb to about 2015). General study outcomes and caveats: Significantly higher frequencies in patients than in controls were found for about five TRBV segments, including TRBV5-6, TRBV5-1 and TRBV20-1.

Their antigens are not known. The library was made by PCR. Instrument used: Illumina HiSeq 2500. To reduce PCR and sequencing biases, unique molecular identifiers were built into the TCR beta cDNA libraries. Using fastp trimming at Q25 and MiXCR clonotype assembly, TCRdb reanalyzed the public sequencing data and kept in-frame beta chains. Under each unique CDR3 protein, matching rows form one entry showing the most common genes and DNA. This sample lists 350,000 to 450,000 distinct CDR3 sequences; roughly 40% were detected once. Of the sample, 7.5% to 8.5% falls within the top ten clones. The specimen was blood. Every receptor here comes from a girl aged 2 to 9 with multiple sclerosis.

In this sample, this clonotype turned up a few times. The V gene is TRBV12-3 or TRBV12-4, the J gene TRBJ2-2, with 7 bases fitting TRBD1. The V gene end was trimmed by 7 bases and the J gene end by 4 bases; junction bases not matched to a gene: 6. This CDR3 contains 14 residues. The CDR3 DNA is TGTGCCAGCACCCGAGGGACAGCCACCGGGGAGCTGTTTTTT. It specifies CASTRGTATGELFF.

The chain links TRBV7-8 to TRBJ1-5; unclear D gene. V lost 3 bases to trimming and J lost 5 bases, with 8 bases between them. CDR3 length: 13 amino acids. Germline V gene data show CDR1 as SGHVS and CDR2 as FQNEAQ. CDR3: CASSFMKDQPQHF. For the CDR3, the DNA is TGTGCCAGCAGCTTTATGAAGGATCAGCCCCAGCATTTT. The whole variable domain, remainder taken from reference TRBV7-8 and TRBJ1-5, is GAGVSQSPRYKVAKRGQDVALRCDPISGHVSLFWYQQALGQGPEFLTYFQNEAQLDKSGLPSDRFFAERPEGSVSTLKIQRTQQEDSAVYLCASSFMKDQPQHFGDGTRLSIL.

The chain is built from TRBV4-1 and TRBJ2-1, with TRBD2 matching 11 bases. This CDR3 has 16 amino acids. Trimming removed 4 bases from V and 5 bases from J; junction bases left unmatched: 7. Germline CDR1 reads MGHRA; CDR2 reads YSYEKL. CDR3 bases: TGCGCCAGCAGCCCAGTTAGCGGGAGGGCCAACAATGAGCAGTTCTTC. This sequence encodes CASSPVSGRANNEQFF.

This clonotype was detected a few times. The genes are TRBV7-2 and TRBJ2-7; 9 bases line up with TRBD1. Looked up from germline, CDR1 is SGHTA and CDR2 is FQGNSA. This CDR3 is 15 amino acids long. The V gene end was trimmed by 4 bases and the J gene end by 0 bases; junction bases not matched to a gene: 4. CDR3 sequence (DNA): TGTGCCAGCAGCTCACAGGGGGCACCCTCCTACGAGCAGTACTTC. Translated, it gives CASSSQGAPSYEQYF.

The rearrangement uses TRBV6-6 and TRBJ2-1; TRBD1 aligns across 8 bases. Germline-derived CDR1 and CDR2 are MNHNY and SVGAGI (reference sequence). The CDR3 covers 15 residues. V lost 4 bases and J lost 4; bases outside the gene matches: 6. CDR3: CASSSRTGRYNEQFF. Written as DNA, the CDR3 is TGTGCCAGCAGTTCCCGGACAGGGCGATACAATGAGCAGTTCTTC.

V and J are TRBV10-3 and TRBJ2-1, with 11 bases identical to TRBD2. This CDR3 spans 15 amino acids. The germline V gene has CDR1 ENHRY and CDR2 SYGVKD. V lost 5 bases, J lost 7 bases, and 7 bases stayed unmatched. In DNA form, the CDR3 reads TGTGCCATCAGTAGGGCCGGGACTAGCGGTAATGAGCAGTTCTTC. It is translated as CAISRAGTSGNEQFF.

Comment on this clonotype: An end of the junction differs from the germline gene, which may be a read error. This chain connects TRBV5-1 to TRBJ2-1; weak D call: TRBD1 (5 bases). Germline CDR1 is SGHRS and CDR2 is YFSETQ. This CDR3 contains 14 residues. The CDR3 nucleotides are TGCGCCAGCAGCGGTCTCACAGGACACAATGAACAGTTCTTC. Residues: CASSGLTGHNEQFF.

This clonotype came up a few times. CDR3 loop: CASSSLRLASYEQYF. As DNA, the CDR3 is TGTGCCAGCAGCTCATTACGACTAGCTTCCTACGAGCAGTACTTC. V usage is TRBV13 and J usage is TRBJ2-7; TRBD2 aligns across 7 bases. Looked up from germline, CDR1 is PRHDT and CDR2 is FYEKMQ (reference sequence). Trimming removed 4 bases from V and 1 base from J; junction bases left unmatched: 7. This CDR3 spans 15 amino acids.

In DNA form, the CDR3 reads TGTGCCACCAGCAGCCCGTGGACTAGCGGGACCCAAGAGACCCAGTACTTC. The encoded protein is CATSSPWTSGTQETQYF. The gene calls are TRBV15 and TRBJ2-5; TRBD2 agrees at 12 bases. V shed 3 bases, J shed 1 base, and the junction held 6 bases outside the gene matches. The CDR3 consists of 17 residues. Germline lookup yields CDR1 LNHNV and CDR2 YYDKDF (reference sequence). Complete variable domain (other parts from reference TRBV15 and TRBJ2-5): DAMVIQNPRYQVTQFGKPVTLSCSQTLNHNVMYWYQQKSSQAPKLLFHYYDKDFNNEADTPDNFQSRRPNTSFCFLDIRSPGLGDTAMYLCATSSPWTSGTQETQYFGPGTRLLVL.

The chain carries TRBV29-1 and TRBJ2-1, with D uncertain. Trimming took 6 bases from V and 5 from J, leaving 8 bases between them. The CDR3 totals 11 residues. CDR1 and CDR2 (germline): SQVTM, ANQGSEA. The CDR3, as DNA: TGCAGCGTCGGTAGGGACAATGAGCAGTTCTTC. Translated: CSVGRDNEQFF.

For this clonotype: A much more abundant neighbour one base away suggests this may be a read error. The chain is built from TRBV4-2 and TRBJ2-7; D might be TRBD2 (6 bases). The CDR3 length is 15 residues. Germline V CDR1 and CDR2: LGHNA, YNFKEQ. CDR3 bases: TGTGCCAGCAGCGAGCTAGGACTACACTCCTACGGGCAGTACTTC. Its protein product is CASSELGLHSYGQYF.

This chain uses TRBV20-1 with TRBJ2-5; D remains unclear. The CDR3 consists of 15 residues. Germline lookup yields CDR1 DFQATT and CDR2 SNEGSKA (reference sequence). The V end was cut by 6 bases, the J end by 4 bases, with 21 bases between. The CDR3 is CSAKTHPQGPETQYF. In DNA form, the CDR3 reads TGCAGTGCCAAAACGCATCCCCAAGGGCCAGAGACCCAGTACTTC.

The chain carries TRBV28 and TRBJ1-2; D call uncertain. There are 15 residues in the CDR3. Germline CDR1 and CDR2: MDHEN and SYDVKM. Trimming removed 8 bases from V and 5 bases from J, with 21 bases in between. CDR3 loop: CASGLVPLALYGYTF. CDR3 coding DNA: TGTGCCAGCGGGCTCGTGCCCCTTGCCCTTTATGGCTACACCTTC.

The chain combines TRBV7-2 with TRBJ1-2; 11 nucleotides line up with TRBD1. The germline CDR1 and CDR2 sequences are SGHTA and FQGNSA. This CDR3 has 16 residues. With V trimmed by 0 bases and J by 4 bases, 4 bases remained unmatched. Here the CDR3 DNA reads TGTGCCAGCAGCTTAGCGCGTGGGACAGGGGGCTATGGCTACACCTTC. It specifies CASSLARGTGGYGYTF. The variable domain in full, completed from reference TRBV7-2 and TRBJ1-2, reads GAGVSQSPSNKVTEKGKDVELRCDPISGHTALYWYRQSLGQGLEFLIYFQGNSAPDKSGLPSDRFSAERTGGSVSTLTIQRTQQEDSAVYLCASSLARGTGGYGYTFGSGTRLTVV.

This chain connects TRBV9 to TRBJ2-1; D might be TRBD2 (5 bases). V was trimmed by 0 bases and J by 8 bases, leaving 15 bases between them. Germline CDR1 SGDLS, CDR2 YYNGEE. The CDR3 has 15 residues. The CDR3: CASSVASLNPDEQFF. In DNA, the CDR3 is TGTGCCAGCAGCGTAGCTAGCCTAAATCCCGATGAGCAGTTCTTC.

Only one count was recorded for this clonotype. The rearrangement uses TRBV20-1 and TRBJ2-5; D gene ambiguous. Germline-derived CDR1 and CDR2 are DFQATT and SNEGSKA (reference sequence). The CDR3 runs to 11 residues. Trimming shortened V by 1 base and J by 11 bases, and 11 bases separated the two germline ends. The CDR3 loop reads CSARAPHRQYF. Here the CDR3 DNA reads TGCAGTGCTAGAGCACCACATCGGCAGTACTTC.

This clonotype appeared a few times. The rearrangement joins TRBV7-8 to TRBJ2-5; the D gene could be TRBD1 or TRBD2 (5 bases each). The V gene lost 5 bases and the J gene lost 4 bases, with 17 bases spanning the gap. Germline CDR1 reads SGHVS; CDR2 reads FQNEAQ. The CDR3 is 15 residues long. This CDR3 reads CASSPKEGFGETQYF. The CDR3, as DNA: TGTGCCAGCAGCCCCAAAGAGGGGTTCGGAGAGACCCAGTACTTC.

In its sample, this clonotype was seen a few times. The chain carries TRBV5-6 and TRBJ2-7; tentatively, D is TRBD2 (5 bases). Trimming shortened V by 3 bases and J by 6 bases, and 16 bases separated the two germline ends. The CDR3 is made up of 14 amino acids. Germline V lookup: CDR1 SGHDT, CDR2 YYEEEE. The CDR3 region is CASSSSGKQSEQYF. DNA of the CDR3: TGTGCCAGCAGCTCCTCCGGGAAGCAGTCCGAGCAGTACTTC.

The genes are TRBV28 and TRBJ2-1; 9 bases are shared with TRBD2. The germline CDR1 and CDR2 sequences are MDHEN and SYDVKM. The CDR3 extends over 15 amino acids. Trimming at V came to 4 bases and at J to 2 bases, leaving 3 bases not matched to a gene. For the CDR3, the DNA is TGTGCCAGCAGTTCTTCTAGCGGGACCTACAATGAGCAGTTCTTC. Protein: CASSSSSGTYNEQFF.

This clonotype was counted a few times. The chain recombines TRBV5-8 with TRBJ2-5, with no clear D. Germline assignment: CDR1 SGHTS and CDR2 YDEGEE. CDR3 size: 13 residues. V was pared by 1 base and J by 1 base, with 5 bases between. This chain's CDR3 is CASSLFFQETQYF. The CDR3 coding sequence is TGTGCCAGCAGCTTGTTTTTCCAAGAGACCCAGTACTTC.

A few counts support this clonotype. The chain recombines TRBV6-2 or TRBV6-3 with TRBJ2-7; D is perhaps TRBD2 (5 bases). This CDR3 has 12 residues. The ends were cut back, 6 bases at V and 6 bases at J, with 12 bases in the middle. The germline gives CDR1 MNHEY, CDR2 SVGEGT. Here the CDR3 DNA reads TGTGCCAGCAGCCAAACTAGTTTCGAGCAGTACTTC. Residues: CASSQTSFEQYF.

V is TRBV5-1 and J is TRBJ2-5; the D gene is possibly TRBD2 (8 bases). Germline lookup yields CDR1 SGHRS and CDR2 YFSETQ. The CDR3 is made up of 17 amino acids. Trimming removed 4 bases at V and 11 bases at J, with 30 bases between. The CDR3 sequence is CASSTGQAGLVSDEQYF. The CDR3 nucleotides read TGCGCCAGCAGCACCGGACAGGCGGGACTAGTTTCGGATGAGCAGTACTTC.

This clonotype showed up just a few times. The chain recombines TRBV7-2 with TRBJ1-2; 7 bases line up with TRBD1. The CDR3 totals 15 residues. Germline loops: CDR1 SGHTA, CDR2 FQGNSA. Unmatched junction bases numbered 9, after V lost 4 bases and J lost 4 bases. CDR3 coding DNA: TGTGCCAGCAGCTCACAACAGGGGTTAGGCTATGGCTACACCTTC. Encoded protein: CASSSQQGLGYGYTF.

The chain combines TRBV20-1 with TRBJ1-3; TRBD1 matches at 7 bases. CDR1 DFQATT and CDR2 SNEGSKA come from the germline V gene (reference sequence). The CDR3 covers 13 residues. The CDR3 coding sequence is TGCGGAAAACAGGGGAAATTCGGAAACACCATATATTTT. Its protein is CGKQGKFGNTIYF.

The chain joins TRBV20-1 to TRBJ2-1, with 8 bases fitting TRBD1. V was clipped by 6 bases and J by 6 bases; unmatched bases: 10. Germline V lookup: CDR1 DFQATT, CDR2 SNEGSKA (reference sequence). The CDR3 is 14 residues long. CDR3 in amino acids: CSAPDREGINEQFF. CDR3 bases: TGCAGTGCCCCGGACAGGGAAGGAATCAATGAGCAGTTCTTC.

The J gene is TRBJ2-1, the V gene TRBV7-2, with TRBD2 matching over 12 bases. The CDR3 runs to 15 residues. Germline V gene lookup returns CDR1 SGHTA and CDR2 FQGNSA. V shed 3 bases and J 10 bases; nucleotides not matched to a gene: 7. The CDR3 protein is CASSLAGTSGLEQFF. The CDR3 nucleotides read TGTGCCAGCAGCTTGGCCGGGACTAGCGGGCTAGAGCAGTTCTTC.